This entry lists 26 T cell receptor beta chains sequenced from one sample in a study of a mutant IDH1 vaccine in newly diagnosed glioma. The time point here: week 47, end of study. Topical imiquimod accompanied each vaccine dose, which consisted of 300 ug of mutant IDH1 20-mer peptide. Assay: immunoSEQ multiplex PCR; the TCRdb copy retains only in-frame clones and omits some. In the table there are some 87,000 clones, 75% to 90% of which are singletons. No antigen has been identified for these receptors. Here the sequenced sample was PBMCs, taken from a glioma patient whose treatment included an IDH1 peptide vaccine. The receptors stem from a middle-aged man with glioma.

This chain links TRBV5-6 with TRBJ2-7, with D maybe TRBD2 (5 bases). CDR1 SGHDT and CDR2 YYEEEE come from the germline V gene. Trimming pared 7 bases from V and 1 base from J, leaving 12 bases between. The CDR3 covers 13 residues. CDR3 bases: TGTGCCAGCGCTACGGGATATTCCTACGAGCAGTACTTC. This translates into CASATGYSYEQYF. Supplemented by reference TRBV5-6 and TRBJ2-7, the full variable domain reads DAGVTQSPTHLIKTRGQQVTLRCSPKSGHDTVSWYQQALGQGPQFIFQYYEEEERQRGNFPDRFSGHQFPNYSSELNVNALLLGDSALYLCASATGYSYEQYFGPGTRLTVT.

This rearrangement joins TRBV23-1 to TRBJ2-3, with D perhaps matching TRBD1 or TRBD2 (5 bases each). TRBV23-1 is known as an ORF, though its function is uncertain. The CDR3 covers 12 residues. Trimming left V 11 bases short and J 2 bases short, with 11 bases between. This chain's CDR3 is CAGWGSTDTQYF. For the CDR3, the DNA is TGCGCCGGGTGGGGGTCCACAGATACGCAGTATTTT.

This chain uses TRBV6-5 with TRBJ1-1; D gene ambiguous. The germline V gene has CDR1 MNHEY and CDR2 SVGAGI. Trimming took 0 bases from V and 1 from J, leaving 12 bases between them. The CDR3 is 16 residues long. The CDR3: CASSYSSAGWNTEAFF. The CDR3 DNA sequence: TGTGCCAGCAGTTACTCGAGTGCGGGATGGAACACTGAAGCTTTCTTT.

This clone came up a few times. The V and J genes are TRBV19 and TRBJ1-5, with 10 bases identical to TRBD1. Trimming removed 6 bases from V and 6 bases from J; junction bases left unmatched: 8. The length of the CDR3 is 15 residues. Per the germline V gene, CDR1 is LNHDA and CDR2 is SQIVND (reference sequence). The CDR3 coding sequence is TGTGCCAGTAGAATGGCGGGACAGGGGATTCAGCCCCAGCATTTT. Translated: CASRMAGQGIQPQHF.

This clone is a singleton in its sample. The chain combines TRBV27 with TRBJ2-5; no clear D. The J call may be wrong; the DNA end is better matched by TRBJ2-7. The V gene's germline CDR1 is MNHEY and CDR2 SMNVEV (reference sequence). The CDR3 covers 13 residues. CDR3 DNA sequence: TGTGCCAGCAGTTTATCACCCCCCCACGAGCAGTACTTC. This translates into CASSLSPPHEQYF.

This clone appeared a few times. The chain carries TRBV10-1 and TRBJ2-5; tentative D call: TRBD2 (5 bases). V lost 2 bases and J lost 7, with 5 bases in between. CDR3 length: 11 amino acids. Germline assignment: CDR1 WNHNN and CDR2 SYGVQD (reference sequence). The CDR3 here is CASSEEGTQYF. As DNA, the CDR3 is TGCGCCAGCAGTGAGGAGGGGACCCAGTACTTC.

The chain employs TRBV7-9 and TRBJ2-7, with TRBD1 as a possible D gene (6 bases). The CDR3 has 12 residues. Trimming cost V 5 bases and J 7 bases, with 12 bases left between them. CDR1 is SEHNR, CDR2 FQNEAQ, per germline (reference sequence). In nucleotides, the CDR3 is TGTGCCAGCAGCCCGGTAGGGGGAGAGCAGTACTTC. Its protein product is CASSPVGGEQYF.

This clone was detected only a few times. The J gene is TRBJ2-3, the V gene TRBV10-3; 8 nucleotides match TRBD2. Germline trimming cut 10 bases from V and 1 base from J; bases unmatched to any gene: 13. The V gene's germline CDR1 is ENHRY and CDR2 SYGVKD. The CDR3 is made up of 16 amino acids. The CDR3 DNA is TGTGCCACGGGATCCCGCGGGGGGATTGGCACAGATACGCAGTATTTT. Translating it yields CATGSRGGIGTDTQYF.

The rearrangement joins TRBV7-2 to TRBJ2-3; no definite D call. The CDR3 runs to 13 residues. V was cut by 1 base and J by 3 bases, with 5 bases left in between. Germline CDR1 reads SGHTA; CDR2 reads FQGNSA. The CDR3 nucleotides read TGTGCCAGCAGCTTAGGGGGTACAGATACGCAGTATTTT. This sequence encodes CASSLGGTDTQYF.

In its sample, this clone was seen once. The rearrangement uses TRBV7-6 and TRBJ2-7, with D tentatively TRBD1 (5 bases). Trimming left V 1 base short and J 2 bases short, with 12 bases between. CDR1 and CDR2 from the germline V gene are SGHVS and FNYEAQ. CDR3 length: 15 residues. CDR3 sequence (DNA): TGTGCCAGCAGCTTAGGGGCCACAGGAACCTACGAGCAGTACTTC. Its translation: CASSLGATGTYEQYF.

This chain connects TRBV11-2 to TRBJ2-7; 8 nucleotides match TRBD2. The CDR3 runs 15 residues. V was clipped by 6 bases and J by 5 bases; unmatched bases: 12. The germline V gene encodes CDR1 SGHAT and CDR2 FQNNGV. The chain's CDR3 is CASRVLAGPPHEQYF. The CDR3 coding sequence is TGTGCCAGCAGGGTTCTAGCGGGTCCCCCGCACGAGCAGTACTTC.

This clone turned up a few times. Other DNA sequences within the sample encode an identical CDR3. The V gene is TRBV9, the J gene TRBJ2-1; D gene uncertain. The germline V and J ends were trimmed by 0 bases and 4 bases, with 2 bases remaining between them. The CDR3 is 12 residues long. The germline CDR1 and CDR2 sequences are SGDLS and YYNGEE. The CDR3 DNA is TGTGCCAGCAGCGTAGATTACAATGAGCAGTTCTTC. As protein: CASSVDYNEQFF.

The V gene is TRBV7-2, the J gene TRBJ2-3; no clear D gene. This CDR3 is 14 amino acids long. Germline-derived CDR1 and CDR2 are SGHTA and FQGNSA. The CDR3 DNA reads as TGTTCCAATAGCCCGACAACCAGCACAGATACGCAGTATTTT. This codes for CSNSPTTSTDTQYF.

This clone was recorded only once. The rearrangement joins TRBV4-3 to TRBJ2-1; D perhaps matches TRBD2 (5 bases). Trimming removed 0 bases from V and 3 bases from J, with 9 bases in between. The germline V gene has CDR1 LGHNA and CDR2 YSLEER. The CDR3 is 15 amino acids. CDR3: CASSQDREVYNEQFF. The DNA of the CDR3 is TGCGCCAGCAGCCAAGATCGGGAAGTCTACAATGAGCAGTTCTTC.

The chain has TRBV4-2 and TRBJ1-5, with D unclear. V was cut by 0 bases and J by 2 bases, with 8 bases left in between. The germline gives CDR1 LGHNA, CDR2 YNFKEQ. The CDR3 extends over 15 amino acids. The CDR3 region is CASSQDSYGNQPQHF. The CDR3, as DNA: TGTGCCAGCAGCCAAGATAGTTATGGCAATCAGCCCCAGCATTTT.

The chain recombines TRBV7-9 with TRBJ2-5, with D possibly being TRBD1 (6 bases). Germline V gene lookup returns CDR1 SEHNR and CDR2 FQNEAQ (reference sequence). Trimming left V 1 base short and J 4 bases short, with 19 bases between. CDR3 length: 17 residues. CDR3 sequence: CASSLVFTAPRGETQYF. Here the CDR3 DNA reads TGTGCCAGCAGCTTAGTATTCACAGCCCCCAGGGGAGAGACCCAGTACTTC.

The chain is built from TRBV7-2 and TRBJ2-7; tentative D call: TRBD1 (5 bases). Trimming left V 4 bases short and J 2 bases short, with 9 bases between. The CDR3 contains 13 residues. The germline V gene has CDR1 SGHTA and CDR2 FQGNSA. In DNA, the CDR3 is TGTGCCAGCAGCTCCCGCAGGGCCTACGAGCAGTACTTC. It codes for CASSSRRAYEQYF.

The rearrangement joins TRBV18 to TRBJ2-2; D remains ambiguous. The V gene lost 2 bases and the J gene lost 2 bases, with 9 bases spanning the gap. Germline CDR1 and CDR2: KGHSH and LQKENI. This CDR3 region has 15 residues. The CDR3: CASSPVQFNTGELFF. CDR3 sequence (DNA): TGTGCCAGCTCACCAGTACAGTTTAACACCGGGGAGCTGTTTTTT.

CDR3 in amino acids: CASRPGGSQTDTQYF. Here the CDR3 DNA reads TGTGCCAGCAGACCGGGAGGAAGCCAGACAGATACGCAGTATTTT. The gene calls are TRBV6-5 and TRBJ2-3; TRBD2 matches at 7 bases. The CDR3 spans 15 residues. Germline lookup yields CDR1 MNHEY and CDR2 SVGAGI. The V segment lost 6 bases and the J segment 3 bases; nucleotides outside the gene matches: 9.

The CDR3 protein is CASSFPTGGTGELFF. CDR3 bases: TGTGCCAGCAGCTTTCCAACAGGGGGGACCGGGGAGCTGTTTTTT. The gene calls are TRBV7-9 and TRBJ2-2, with 8 positions matching TRBD1. The germline V gene encodes CDR1 SEHNR and CDR2 FQNEAQ (reference sequence). J gave up 5 bases and V 3 bases, and 5 bases lay outside the gene matches. The CDR3 spans 15 residues.

Written as DNA, the CDR3 is TGTGCCAGCAGCTTATCGCGGAACACCATATATTTT. Protein product: CASSLSRNTIYF. The chain recombines TRBV7-2 with TRBJ1-3; unclear D gene. V was pared by 2 bases and J by 7 bases, with 6 bases between. Germline CDR1 and CDR2: SGHTA and FQGNSA. This CDR3 region has 12 residues.

The chain recombines TRBV19 with TRBJ2-7; tentative D call: TRBD1 (5 bases). This CDR3 contains 15 residues. Germline loops: CDR1 LNHDA, CDR2 SQIVND (reference sequence). Trimming took 3 bases from V and 2 from J, leaving 14 bases between them. The CDR3 nucleotides are TGTGCCAGTAGTATCGGACACTCAGGGCCCTACGAGCAGTACTTC. Its translation: CASSIGHSGPYEQYF.

The chain employs TRBV25-1 and TRBJ1-2; the D gene is possibly TRBD1 (5 bases). This CDR3 spans 12 amino acids. V gave up 4 bases and J gave up 4 bases, with 7 bases separating them. In germline, CDR1 is MGHDK, CDR2 SYGVNS. In nucleotides, the CDR3 is TGTGCCAGCAGTGGACAGCTCTATGGCTACACCTTC. It codes for CASSGQLYGYTF.

V gene TRBV11-2 combines with J gene TRBJ2-1, with 8 bases lining up with TRBD2. This CDR3 region has 19 residues. The V and J ends lost 0 bases and 3 bases, in that order; junction bases with no gene match: 13. Germline CDR1 reads SGHAT; CDR2 reads FQNNGV. CDR3 protein: CASSLEGRWLAGIYNEQFF. The CDR3 DNA sequence: TGTGCCAGCAGCTTAGAAGGGAGGTGGCTAGCGGGTATCTACAATGAGCAGTTCTTC.

The CDR3 protein is CASSPTGFSGELFF. CDR3 nucleotide sequence: TGTGCCAGCAGCCCGACAGGGTTCTCCGGGGAGCTGTTTTTT. The V gene is TRBV7-3, the J gene TRBJ2-2, with TRBD1 identical over 7 bases. The V gene's germline CDR1 is SGHTA and CDR2 FQGTGA. V was pared by 5 bases and J by 6 bases, with 6 bases of the junction left unmatched. This CDR3 region has 14 residues.

V usage is TRBV6-5 and J usage is TRBJ2-7, with 8 bases fitting TRBD1. The CDR3 consists of 14 residues. V shed 6 bases, J shed 5 bases, and the junction held 9 bases outside the gene matches. Germline assignment: CDR1 MNHEY and CDR2 SVGAGI. Written as DNA, the CDR3 is TGTGCCAGCAGGGCCTCCAGGGGGCAACACGAGCAGTACTTC. Its translation: CASRASRGQHEQYF.